Each of the 20 T cell receptor beta chains below was sequenced from the same sample in a study of T-cell reconstitution after alpha-beta-depleted transplantation in children. For TCRbeta, the library was prepared with unique molecular identifiers. TCRdb called the PCR reads again in MiXCR, with one record for every CDR3 protein. The repertoire holds about 110,000 distinct CDR3 sequences, with approximately 6.9% as singletons. The sequences come from PBMCs, mostly from graft donor cells, collected 360 days after TCRalphabeta/CD19-depleted stem cell transplant. The receptors stem from a male patient aged 2 to 9 who had a stem cell transplant for acute lymphoblastic leukemia, so the T cells may come from the graft donor.

In its sample, this clonotype was seen many times. This chain uses TRBV6-5 with TRBJ2-7; no clear D. The germline V gene has CDR1 MNHEY and CDR2 SVGAGI. The CDR3 is 12 amino acids. V was clipped by 8 bases and J by 0 bases, with 8 bases between them. CDR3 residues: CASRESSYEQYF. The CDR3 DNA sequence: TGTGCCAGCCGCGAGAGCTCCTACGAGCAGTACTTC.

Details on this clonotype: This may be a read error, as it is one base from a much larger clone. The CDR3 sequence is CATRDPDRVYIQYF. Written as DNA, the CDR3 is TGTGCCACCAGAGATCCGGACAGGGTGTACATTCAGTACTTC. The chain recombines TRBV24-1 with TRBJ2-4, with 8 bases fitting TRBD1. Trimming removed 7 bases from V and 8 bases from J; junction bases left unmatched: 9. This CDR3 spans 14 amino acids. Germline-derived CDR1 and CDR2 are KGHDR and SFDVKD.

This clonotype was seen many times. The chain is built from TRBV29-1 and TRBJ2-3; the match to TRBD1 covers 8 bases. V was pared by 3 bases and J by 6 bases, with 11 bases of the junction left unmatched. This CDR3 contains 15 residues. The germline V gene encodes CDR1 SQVTM and CDR2 ANQGSEA. The CDR3 DNA reads as TGCAGCGTTGACAAGGGCAGGGGGCAGGGGGATACGCAGTATTTT. Translation: CSVDKGRGQGDTQYF.

In its sample, this clonotype was seen a few times. This sequence joins TRBV7-8 and TRBJ2-1; a weak D match, TRBD2 (6 bases). Germline V lookup: CDR1 SGHVS, CDR2 FQNEAQ. The CDR3 runs to 17 residues. V was pared by 1 base and J by 0 bases, with 13 bases between. CDR3 region: CASSLVGGFSSYNEQFF. CDR3 DNA sequence: TGTGCCAGCAGCTTAGTGGGAGGTTTCAGCTCCTACAATGAGCAGTTCTTC.

The table lists this clonotype with a few counts. The gene calls are TRBV7-9 and TRBJ1-6; D perhaps matches TRBD1 (5 bases). Germline CDR1 SEHNR, CDR2 FQNEAQ (reference sequence). V was clipped by 7 bases and J by 10 bases, with 11 bases between them. This CDR3 region has 12 residues. CDR3 loop: CASTQGVSPLHF. CDR3 DNA: TGTGCCAGCACCCAGGGTGTGTCACCCCTCCACTTT.

This clonotype was seen at least ten times. The V gene is TRBV12-3 or TRBV12-4, the J gene TRBJ2-2; D is uncertain. V lost 7 bases and J 5 bases, leaving 17 bases between the germline ends. The CDR3 has 15 amino acids. CDR3 loop: CASTPVGRGTGELFF. The CDR3, as DNA: TGTGCCAGCACCCCGGTGGGTCGCGGAACCGGGGAGCTGTTTTTT.

In this sample, this clonotype turned up many times. V usage is TRBV29-1 and J usage is TRBJ2-3; 7 positions agree with TRBD2. With V trimmed by 4 bases and J by 3 bases, 4 bases remained unmatched. The CDR3 length is 13 residues. Per germline, CDR1 SQVTM and CDR2 ANQGSEA. The DNA for the CDR3 is TGCAGCGTTGGAGCGGGACTAACAGATACGCAGTATTTT. Protein: CSVGAGLTDTQYF.

The CDR3 reads CASSLKWGNQPQHF. The CDR3, as DNA: TGTGCCAGCAGTCTAAAGTGGGGCAATCAGCCCCAGCATTTT. V usage is TRBV27 and J usage is TRBJ1-5; D is uncertain. Trimming left V 5 bases short and J 2 bases short, with 10 bases between. CDR1 and CDR2 (germline): MNHEY, SMNVEV (reference sequence). This CDR3 contains 14 residues.

The chain links TRBV5-1 to TRBJ2-2; D gene ambiguous. The CDR3 runs to 13 residues. Looked up from germline, CDR1 is SGHRS and CDR2 is YFSETQ. Between the trimmed V and J ends, which lost 10 bases and 1 base, there was a span of 11 bases. The CDR3 reads CASRLRNTGELFF. The CDR3 nucleotides are TGCGCCTCAAGGCTGCGGAACACCGGGGAGCTGTTTTTT.

This clonotype was seen a handful of times. The chain is built from TRBV5-1 and TRBJ1-1; 7 nucleotides align to TRBD1. The CDR3 runs to 14 residues. With 6 bases clipped from V and 0 bases from J, the junction kept 5 bases outside the gene matches. Germline V CDR1 and CDR2: SGHRS, YFSETQ. The CDR3 DNA is TGCGCCAGCACCAGGGGGTCCATGAACACTGAAGCTTTCTTT. Amino acids: CASTRGSMNTEAFF.

This clonotype was recorded at least ten times. V and J are TRBV9 and TRBJ2-3; D not certain. The CDR3 is made up of 15 amino acids. Germline-derived CDR1 and CDR2 are SGDLS and YYNGEE. V lost 4 bases, J lost 5 bases, and 17 bases lay in between. The CDR3 loop reads CASSIIGRARDTQYF. In DNA, the CDR3 is TGTGCCAGCAGCATAATCGGTAGGGCCCGAGATACGCAGTATTTT.

This clonotype was counted many times. The rearrangement joins TRBV13 to TRBJ2-5; the D gene is possibly TRBD1 (6 bases). V was clipped by 4 bases and J by 2 bases, with 11 bases between them. This CDR3 is 14 amino acids long. The germline gives CDR1 PRHDT, CDR2 FYEKMQ (reference sequence). Written as DNA, the CDR3 is TGTGCCAGCAGCTCAGCGACAGGACAAGAGACCCAGTACTTC. Translating it yields CASSSATGQETQYF.

V and J are TRBV5-1 and TRBJ2-7; 10 bases align to TRBD2. The trim removed 7 bases at V and 4 bases at J, leaving 11 bases unmatched. CDR1 is SGHRS and CDR2 is YFSETQ in the germline V gene. The CDR3 runs to 15 residues. CDR3 nucleotide sequence: TGCGCCAGCCGGCCTTCTTCTAGCGGGAGTTACGAGCAGTACTTC. As protein: CASRPSSSGSYEQYF.

The chain links TRBV6-2 or TRBV6-3 to TRBJ1-2; 8 nucleotides align to TRBD1. The germline V gene encodes CDR1 MNHEY and CDR2 SVGEGT. V shed 5 bases and J 3 bases; nucleotides not matched to a gene: 14. This CDR3 is 17 amino acids long. CDR3 residues: CASSNRTGRPAHYGYTF. DNA for the CDR3: TGTGCCAGCAGTAACAGGACAGGGAGGCCGGCCCACTATGGCTACACCTTC.

This clonotype occurred many times. V is TRBV5-1 and J is TRBJ2-7, with 8 bases identical to TRBD1. CDR1 and CDR2 (germline): SGHRS, YFSETQ. V dropped 4 bases and J dropped 4; count of bases not matched to a gene: 10. This CDR3 spans 15 amino acids. The CDR3 DNA sequence: TGCGCCAGCAGCCCCGGGACAGGATCCTTTTACGAGCAGTACTTC. Protein product: CASSPGTGSFYEQYF.

The chain joins TRBV7-6 to TRBJ1-4; 10 nucleotides agree with TRBD1. This CDR3 has 15 residues. Germline CDR1 SGHVS, CDR2 FNYEAQ. Trimming removed 5 bases from V and 7 bases from J; junction bases left unmatched: 7. The DNA for the CDR3 is TGTGCCAGCAGCCCCGGACAGGGGGAGGGTGAAAAACTGTTTTTT. Translation gives CASSPGQGEGEKLFF.

The chain joins TRBV6-5 to TRBJ2-3, with TRBD2 identical over 12 bases. The CDR3 spans 18 residues. The ends lost 0 bases at V and 0 bases at J; junction bases unmatched: 4. CDR1 is MNHEY, CDR2 SVGAGI, per germline. The CDR3 bases are TGTGCCAGCAGTTACTCCCGACTAGCGGGGGAAAGCACAGATACGCAGTATTTT. This translates into CASSYSRLAGESTDTQYF.

This clonotype has a count of ten or more. The chain has TRBV6-2 or TRBV6-3 and TRBJ2-7; D possibly corresponds to TRBD1 (5 bases). V gave up 0 bases and J gave up 1 base, with 7 bases separating them. The CDR3 consists of 14 residues. Germline CDR1 reads MNHEY; CDR2 reads SVGEGT. The CDR3 is CASSYSDISYEQYF. The DNA for the CDR3 is TGTGCCAGCAGTTACTCGGACATTTCCTACGAGCAGTACTTC.

This clonotype was observed many times. The rearrangement joins TRBV7-8 to TRBJ2-3; D is uncertain. This CDR3 is 16 amino acids long. The ends were cut back, 5 bases at V and 4 bases at J, with 19 bases in the middle. The germline V gene has CDR1 SGHVS and CDR2 FQNEAQ. CDR3 in DNA: TGTGCCAGCAGCAGGGTGAGAGGTCTCACCGCAGATACGCAGTATTTT. Translation gives CASSRVRGLTADTQYF.

This clonotype showed up just a few times. V and J are TRBV28 and TRBJ2-7, with D tentatively TRBD2 (5 bases). CDR1 is MDHEN, CDR2 SYDVKM, per germline. CDR3 length: 16 amino acids. The ends were cut back, 2 bases at V and 0 bases at J, with 14 bases in the middle. DNA for the CDR3: TGTGCCAGCAGTTTACCTTTGGCGGGCTACTCCTACGAGCAGTACTTC. Amino acids: CASSLPLAGYSYEQYF.